The text below deals with one T cell receptor beta chain. The record originates from a study of control samples from healthy donors and cancer patients. This table comes from immunoSEQ multiplex PCR, and its TCRdb copy is limited to in-frame clones, with some not included. The sample includes some 120,000 clones, roughly 88% of them seen just once. Germline V CDR1 and CDR2: SGHAT, FQNNGV. With 5 bases removed from V and 0 bases from J, the gap between germline ends came to 19 bases. The CDR3 extends over 17 amino acids. Sequenced input: blood. The chain has TRBV11-2 and TRBJ1-1; D remains unclear. The source is a man aged 45-60 years in good health. The CDR3 loop reads CASSKLGLSIMNTEAFF. CDR3 nucleotide sequence: TGTGCCAGCAGCAAACTAGGACTGTCCATTATGAACACTGAAGCTTTCTTT.